These T cell receptor beta chains were read from a single sample in a study of blood T cell repertoires in COVID-19. Using immunoSEQ multiplex PCR, the repertoire was profiled, and TCRdb retains in-frame clones only, with some absent. The sample shows roughly 150,000 clones, 79% of them seen only once. The material sequenced was PBMCs or T cells enriched from blood (not recorded which). The source is a woman in her 70s in a cohort exposed to, infected with or recovered from COVID-19 (not recorded which). The CDR3 runs from the conserved cysteine through the conserved F or W. D genes are given only for firm matches. Clone size is shown for a subset of rows, as once, few, many or a class of expanded clone.

j_call d_call clone_size v_call cdr3_aa cdr3_nt
TRBJ2-1 . . TRBV24-1 CATSDSYSVSYNEQFF TGTGCCACCAGTGATTCCTATAGCGTGTCCTACAATGAGCAGTTCTTC
TRBJ1-5 . . TRBV28 CASTPGGGAWNQPQHF TGTGCCAGCACCCCGGGCGGGGGCGCCTGGAATCAGCCCCAGCATTTT
TRBJ2-5 TRBD2 . TRBV5-1 CASSLVAGGQETQYF TGCGCCAGCAGCTTGGTGGCCGGGGGGCAAGAGACCCAGTACTTC
TRBJ1-1 . . TRBV6-5 CASSYGGGTRTEAFF TGTGCCAGCAGTTACGGGGGAGGAACGAGGACTGAAGCTTTCTTT
TRBJ2-5 TRBD2 . TRBV13 CASSKTSGTQYF TGTGCCAGCAGCAAGACTAGCGGGACCCAGTACTTC
TRBJ2-1 TRBD2 . TRBV28 CASSSGTGRHNEQFF TGTGCCAGCAGTAGCGGGACCGGGAGGCACAATGAGCAGTTCTTC
TRBJ2-3 . . TRBV19 CASSIRGRISDTQYF TGTGCCAGTAGTATAAGGGGCAGAATTTCAGATACGCAGTATTTT
TRBJ2-1 . . TRBV5-1 CASSLGGKNNEQFF TGCGCCAGCAGCTTGGGGGGCAAAAACAATGAGCAGTTCTTC
TRBJ2-3 TRBD2 few TRBV7-8 CASSYIAGGDTQYF TGTGCCAGCAGCTACATAGCGGGAGGAGATACGCAGTATTTT
TRBJ2-5 TRBD1 . TRBV5-1 CASSSGQFQETQYF TGCGCCAGCAGCTCGGGACAGTTCCAAGAGACCCAGTACTTC
TRBJ1-6 TRBD1 . TRBV28 CASSARTGSPLHF TGTGCCAGCAGTGCACGGACAGGTTCACCCCTCCACTTT
TRBJ2-5 . many TRBV7-6 CASSFSFVQSETQYF TGTGCCAGCAGCTTTTCTTTTGTACAGTCAGAGACCCAGTACTTC
TRBJ2-7 . . TRBV28 CASSRVSEQYF TGTGCCAGCAGCCGAGTATCAGAGCAGTACTTC
TRBJ2-7 TRBD2 . TRBV7-8 CASRPGTSPKEQYF TGTGCCAGCAGACCCGGGACTAGCCCGAAGGAGCAGTACTTC
TRBJ2-6 . . TRBV6-6 CASSTGFGGANVLTF TGTGCCAGCAGCACAGGGTTCGGTGGGGCCAACGTCCTGACTTTC
TRBJ2-3 . . TRBV27 CASSLGRGLDTQYF TGTGCCAGCAGTTTAGGACGGGGACTAGATACGCAGTATTTT
TRBJ1-2 . . TRBV18 CASSPDHNFYGYTF TGTGCCAGCTCACCAGATCACAATTTCTATGGCTACACCTTC
TRBJ2-1 TRBD2 . TRBV18 CASSPNSGLAAYNEQFF TGTGCCAGCTCACCAAACTCGGGACTAGCGGCGTACAATGAGCAGTTCTTC
TRBJ1-2 . . TRBV2 CASSEGGVLNYGYTF TGTGCCAGCAGTGAAGGTGGAGTACTTAACTATGGCTACACCTTC
TRBJ1-4 TRBD1 . TRBV3-1/TRBV3-2 CASSPRDRGREKLFF TGTGCCAGCAGCCCCCGGGACAGGGGACGGGAAAAACTGTTTTTT
TRBJ2-3 TRBD1 . TRBV7-9 CASSWPGQGTDTQYF TGTGCCAGCAGCTGGCCGGGACAGGGGACAGATACGCAGTATTTT
TRBJ1-2 TRBD1 . TRBV12-3/TRBV12-4 CASSQQGEFGYTF TGTGCCAGCAGTCAACAGGGGGAATTCGGCTACACCTTC
TRBJ1-2 TRBD1 . TRBV28 CASSLWEQGDYGYTF TGTGCCAGCAGTTTATGGGAACAGGGGGACTATGGCTACACCTTC
TRBJ1-5 . once TRBV2 CASSGASGSNQPQHF TGTGCCAGCAGTGGTGCGTCAGGGAGCAATCAGCCCCAGCATTTT